This T cell receptor beta chain was sequenced in a study of T cells in Graves' hyperthyroidism and ophthalmopathy (dated by TCRdb to between 2017 and 2020). Some background on the complete study: Peripheral blood was collected at initial diagnosis, before any treatment. The 75 to 100 discovery patients were randomly divided into training and test sets at a 7:3 ratio. A discovery cohort of about a hundred patients, roughly 40 with Graves' ophthalmopathy and about 58 with stable Graves' hyperthyroidism, was used to find distinguishing TCR V-J signatures. Prospective prediction of ophthalmopathy was tested in an independent validation cohort of 18 to 20 hyperthyroidism patients and 17 patients who later progressed to ophthalmopathy. TCR Vbeta CDR3 sequencing of roughly 140 peripheral blood samples (approximately 44 ophthalmopathy, 75 to 80 hyperthyroidism and roughly 17 progressor patients) is reported in the paper. Thyroid tissue and blood T-cell repertoires from about 6 Graves' hyperthyroidism patients were also compared in the study. Following sampling, methimazole starting at 30 mg daily was given to hyperthyroidism patients, and high-dose intravenous methylprednisolone was given to ophthalmopathy patients.

TCR beta CDR3 regions were amplified from RNA transcripts. The first round of RT-PCR for the TCR CDR3 was performed with the HTBI primer set and the Qiagen OneStep RT-PCR kit. Libraries were constructed in a second round of multiplex PCR, after which size selection and purification were carried out. Sequencing of the libraries was done on an Illumina HiSeq2000 using paired-end 100 bp reads. The study's own analysis went as follows. SOAPnuke was used to process the raw data, throwing out any read that contained adapters or uncalled bases, had a mean Phred below 15, or lacked an exact constant-primer or identifier match. High-quality paired reads were merged using COPE v1.2.5, and each unique nucleotide sequence was defined as a clonotype. MiTCR v1.1 was used to align the clonotypes against IMGT TRBV, TRBD and TRBJ reference segments. Only V-J combinations with frequency above 0.0001, covering about 99% of repertoires, were analysed. A TCS score was defined as the ratio between F50 (clonal expansion) and ExV (chaos), using BLOSUM62-based TCRdist between CDR3 peptides within each V-J. Welch's t-statistics and random forest reduced 500 to 650 V-J features to under 15, which were used in a naive Bayes classifier (R e1071). TCRdb passed the public sequencing reads through fastp at Q25 and MiXCR, retaining productive beta sequences. For every CDR3 protein sequence, its rows merge into one entry that carries the most common genes and DNA. These V and J calls originate from TCRdb's pipeline instead of the authors' own analysis. The table for this sample lists 90,000 to 120,000 distinct CDR3 sequences; 15% to 20% of them were counted only once. 42% of the sample comes from the top ten.

Stable Graves' hyperthyroidism was defined as the absence of progression to ophthalmopathy over 18 months of follow-up. Hyperthyroidism patients were newly diagnosed, with disease duration under 2 months, and aged 18 to 65 years. Patients with uncontrolled infections, other autoimmune diseases, pregnancy or lactation were excluded. Diagnoses relied on clinical symptoms, serum thyroxine and TRAb, thyroid ultrasound and orbital computed tomography. PBMCs were separated from over 9 ml of fresh peripheral blood using Ficoll-Paque density gradient centrifugation. Trizol reagent was used to extract total RNA, and RNA quality was then checked on an Agilent 2100 Bioanalyzer. V is reduced by 1 base and J by 3 bases, leaving a spacing of 10 bases between them. There are 15 amino acids in the CDR3, from cysteine to phenylalanine inclusive. The sequence is cut down to CDR3 DNA, 45 bases in frame from base 1.

General conclusions and limits of the study: In cross-validation, a model built on a 13 V-J signature told ophthalmopathy apart from stable hyperthyroidism with 85% to 90% sensitivity and approximately 81% specificity, and in testing the same model reached 80%/75%. Sample size was not statistically predetermined, and blinding of investigators to group allocation was not performed. In validation, the model predicted progression to ophthalmopathy a median of about 6.8 months before onset, with about 64% sensitivity and around 76% specificity. Most expanded thyroid clonotypes (frequency above 0.001) were also detected in blood, suggesting blood repertoires may reflect thyroid immune responses.

In its sample, this clonotype was seen many times. Its antigen is unknown. Base quality data are lacking; no much larger clone is found one base away. The chain links TRBV12-3 or TRBV12-4 with TRBJ1-5; the D segment cannot be called with confidence. This TCR was sampled from a woman between 50 and 59 years old with Graves' hyperthyroidism. Sequenced material: blood. The DNA sequence is as follows: TGTGCCAGCAGTTTAGTGGACGGGTTCAATCAGCCCCAGCATTTT. This yields the protein CASSLVDGFNQPQHF.